The sequence of this T cell receptor beta chain was determined in a study of blood T cell repertoires in COVID-19. Germline trimming cut 4 bases from V and 6 bases from J; bases unmatched to any gene: 11. Germline V gene lookup returns CDR1 KGHDR and CDR2 SFDVKD. This CDR3 spans 17 amino acids. Methods used by the authors: By means of reference gene primer amplification, nucleated cell counts were estimated. Only in-frame clones appear in the TCRdb table, and some are missing; sequencing was by immunoSEQ multiplex PCR. V, J and clone size were drawn from that table, and D and trimming were deduced from the DNA. The sample lists 300,000 or so clones, 86% occurring once. The recovered donors of Cohort 3 showed two negative PCRs, clearance, or symptom resolution.

This receptor was obtained from a woman aged 18 to 35 who had recovered from COVID-19. This chain joins TRBV24-1 and TRBJ2-3, with TRBD2 matching over 11 bases. Sequenced input: PBMCs or T cells enriched from blood (not recorded which). Here the CDR3 DNA reads TGTGCCACCAGTGAAAACCCGGGACTAGCGGTAAGGGATACGCAGTATTTT. Its protein product is CATSENPGLAVRDTQYF.